Below, 5 T cell receptor beta chains from the same sample are listed, as sequenced in a study of blood T cells in healthy people across ages. A second about 7 to 11 cycle PCR used barcoded and J-beta primers. TCRdb reprocessed the 5' RACE reads via MiXCR and lists one record per CDR3 protein. Found here are over a million distinct CDR3 sequences, roughly 43% of them singletons; the top ten hold around 4%. Material: blood. The receptors were gathered from a woman aged 18-29 years in good health.

This chain joins TRBV7-2 and TRBJ2-1; D may be TRBD2 (6 bases). Trimming pared 1 base from V and 5 bases from J, leaving 12 bases between. This CDR3 has 15 amino acids. CDR1 SGHTA and CDR2 FQGNSA come from the germline V gene. CDR3 amino acids: CASSLEVGTDNEQFF. The CDR3 DNA is TGTGCCAGCAGCTTAGAAGTCGGGACTGACAATGAGCAGTTCTTC.

This clonotype was counted many times. V is TRBV5-5 and J is TRBJ2-1; no reliable D call. Trimming took 2 bases from V and 0 from J, leaving 9 bases between them. This CDR3 region has 15 residues. The germline gives CDR1 SGHKS, CDR2 YYEKEE (reference sequence). The CDR3 DNA is TGTGCCAGCAGCTTCCTGGAGTTCTCCTACAATGAGCAGTTCTTC. It specifies CASSFLEFSYNEQFF. The full variable domain, completed using reference TRBV5-5 and TRBJ2-1, is DAGVTQSPTHLIKTRGQQVTLRCSPISGHKSVSWYQQVLGQGPQFIFQYYEKEERGRGNFPDRFSARQFPNYSSELNVNALLLGDSALYLCASSFLEFSYNEQFFGPGTRLTVL.

This clonotype was found a few times. The chain uses TRBV29-1 and TRBJ1-5, with 7 bases lining up with TRBD1. CDR3 length equals 12 residues. Germline V gene lookup returns CDR1 SQVTM and CDR2 ANQGSEA. The junction had 4 bases not matched to a gene; V was cut back by 6 bases and J by 5 bases. DNA for the CDR3: TGCAGCGTCGGGGACAGACATCAGCCCCAGCATTTT. It specifies CSVGDRHQPQHF.

V is TRBV7-8 and J is TRBJ2-3; D unclear. The CDR3 loop spans 15 amino acids. V lost 5 bases to trimming and J lost 0 bases, with 12 bases between them. From germline, CDR1 is SGHVS and CDR2 FQNEAQ. The CDR3 DNA follows: TGTGCCAGCAGCACCATAGTGGCTAGCACAGATACGCAGTATTTT. It specifies CASSTIVASTDTQYF.

The chain uses TRBV5-1 and TRBJ2-1, with 7 bases that match TRBD1. V was pared by 0 bases and J by 5 bases, with 5 bases of the junction left unmatched. Looked up from germline, CDR1 is SGHRS and CDR2 is YFSETQ. The CDR3 is 15 amino acids. CDR3 bases: TGCGCCAGCAGCTTGGTGGGACAGTTAAACAATGAGCAGTTCTTC. It codes for CASSLVGQLNNEQFF. The whole variable domain, filled in from reference TRBV5-1 and TRBJ2-1, reads KAGVTQTPRYLIKTRGQQVTLSCSPISGHRSVSWYQQTPGQGLQFLFEYFSETQRNKGNFPGRFSGRQFSNSRSEMNVSTLELGDSALYLCASSLVGQLNNEQFFGPGTRLTVL.